These T cell receptor beta chains were read from a single sample in a study of cytomegalovirus exposure and HLA in healthy donors. The assay was immunoSEQ multiplex PCR, and TCRdb's table has in-frame clones only and misses some. The sample has 150,000 to 200,000 clones, over 75% seen once. Sequencing was performed on PBMCs. Receptors originate from a man between 60 and 70 years old in good health and CMV-seronegative. CDR3s include the opening cysteine and the closing phenylalanine or tryptophan. Each record gives: J gene, D gene, clone size, V gene, CDR3 DNA, CDR3 protein. D genes are given only for firm matches. The listing skips clone size in some rows; elsewhere it reads once, few, many or a size class.

J gene: TRBJ2-7; D gene: TRBD2; clone size: few; V gene: TRBV9; CDR3 DNA: TGTGCCAGCAGCCCTAGCGGGACTAGCGGGCTATTCGACGAGCAGTACTTC; CDR3 protein: CASSPSGTSGLFDEQYF
J gene: TRBJ1-2; D gene: TRBD1; clone size: NA; V gene: TRBV28; CDR3 DNA: TGTGCCAGCTATGCCGGGACAGTCGGCGGCTACACCTTC; CDR3 protein: CASYAGTVGGYTF
J gene: TRBJ2-7; D gene: NA; clone size: NA; V gene: TRBV7-2; CDR3 DNA: TGTGCCAGCAGCTTAGCCCCTAGCATCAAGGCCCACGAGCAGTACTTC; CDR3 protein: CASSLAPSIKAHEQYF
J gene: TRBJ2-2; D gene: NA; clone size: once; V gene: TRBV14; CDR3 DNA: TGTGCCAGCAGCCGTGTCCGCGTCGGGGAGCTGTTTTTT; CDR3 protein: CASSRVRVGELFF
J gene: TRBJ1-1; D gene: TRBD1; clone size: NA; V gene: TRBV6-1; CDR3 DNA: TGTGCCAGCAGTGAAGGACAGGGGGGGAAAGCTTTCTTT; CDR3 protein: CASSEGQGGKAFF
J gene: TRBJ2-3; D gene: NA; clone size: NA; V gene: TRBV7-2; CDR3 DNA: TGTGCCAGCAGCTTAGCCGGACGGGCTAGCGGCACAGATACGCAGTATTTT; CDR3 protein: CASSLAGRASGTDTQYF
J gene: TRBJ1-6; D gene: NA; clone size: NA; V gene: TRBV19; CDR3 DNA: TGTGCCAGTAGTATAGGGGGCGGCTATAATTCACCCCTCCACTTT; CDR3 protein: CASSIGGGYNSPLHF
J gene: TRBJ2-7; D gene: NA; clone size: NA; V gene: TRBV5-1; CDR3 DNA: TGCGCCAGCAGGCCGGCGGAGGTTAGGCCCTACGAGCAGTACTTC; CDR3 protein: CASRPAEVRPYEQYF
J gene: TRBJ2-7; D gene: TRBD1; clone size: NA; V gene: TRBV7-2; CDR3 DNA: TGTGCCAGCAGCTTAGCCCCGGGGGGACAGGGGGCACCCTACGAGCAGTACTTC; CDR3 protein: CASSLAPGGQGAPYEQYF
J gene: TRBJ1-2; D gene: NA; clone size: NA; V gene: TRBV7-6; CDR3 DNA: TGTGCCAGCAGCTTAGACGCCCCCCAGGGAGGCGTTAAGGGCTACACCTTC; CDR3 protein: CASSLDAPQGGVKGYTF
J gene: TRBJ1-2; D gene: NA; clone size: NA; V gene: TRBV19; CDR3 DNA: TGTGCCAGTAGTATGCTTGCCCGACAATATGGCTACACCTTC; CDR3 protein: CASSMLARQYGYTF
J gene: TRBJ1-4; D gene: NA; clone size: NA; V gene: TRBV5-4; CDR3 DNA: TGTGCCAGCAGCTCTTCGGGGGGCCCTAATGAAAAACTGTTTTTT; CDR3 protein: CASSSSGGPNEKLFF
J gene: TRBJ1-4; D gene: TRBD1; clone size: few; V gene: TRBV5-8; CDR3 DNA: TGTGCCAGCAGCCACGGACAGGGTAGTGGATCCATTGAAAAACTGTTTTTT; CDR3 protein: CASSHGQGSGSIEKLFF
J gene: TRBJ1-3; D gene: NA; clone size: once; V gene: TRBV7-9; CDR3 DNA: TGTGCCAGCAGCCGTTCTTACTCTGGAAACACCATATATTTT; CDR3 protein: CASSRSYSGNTIYF
J gene: TRBJ2-1; D gene: TRBD2; clone size: few; V gene: TRBV19; CDR3 DNA: TGTGCCAGTAGTATCAGTGGGACTAGCCCCTACAATGAGCAGTTCTTC; CDR3 protein: CASSISGTSPYNEQFF
J gene: TRBJ2-1; D gene: TRBD2; clone size: NA; V gene: TRBV27; CDR3 DNA: TGTGCCAGCAGACTAGCGGGGGGGCCAGGGAATGAGCAGTTCTTC; CDR3 protein: CASRLAGGPGNEQFF
J gene: TRBJ1-1; D gene: TRBD1; clone size: few; V gene: TRBV5-4; CDR3 DNA: TGTGCCAGCAGCTTGGACAGGGGAGGAGCTTTCTTT; CDR3 protein: CASSLDRGGAFF
J gene: TRBJ2-7; D gene: NA; clone size: NA; V gene: TRBV7-9; CDR3 DNA: TGTTCCAGCAGCTCACAGGGTTACGAGCAGTACTTC; CDR3 protein: CSSSSQGYEQYF
J gene: TRBJ2-3; D gene: TRBD1; clone size: NA; V gene: TRBV5-8; CDR3 DNA: TGTGCCAGCAGCGGTAGACTAACCGGGACAGGGGGCCGGGCAGATACGCAGTATTTT; CDR3 protein: CASSGRLTGTGGRADTQYF
J gene: TRBJ2-7; D gene: NA; clone size: NA; V gene: TRBV25-1; CDR3 DNA: TGTGCCAGCAGTGATAAGCCCTACGAGCGGCAGTACTTC; CDR3 protein: CASSDKPYERQYF
J gene: TRBJ1-5; D gene: NA; clone size: NA; V gene: TRBV7-2; CDR3 DNA: TGTGCCAGCAGCTTATCTGTGGTGGGGAGTAGCAATCAGCCCCAGCATTTT; CDR3 protein: CASSLSVVGSSNQPQHF
J gene: TRBJ2-7; D gene: TRBD1; clone size: NA; V gene: TRBV6-6; CDR3 DNA: TGTGCCAGCAGTTACCGGACAGGGTTCAACGAGCAGTACTTC; CDR3 protein: CASSYRTGFNEQYF
J gene: TRBJ2-3; D gene: TRBD2; clone size: NA; V gene: TRBV19; CDR3 DNA: TGTGCCAGTAGTGCCGTCACTAGCGGGGCAGATACGCAGTATTTT; CDR3 protein: CASSAVTSGADTQYF
J gene: TRBJ1-5; D gene: TRBD1; clone size: NA; V gene: TRBV29-1; CDR3 DNA: TGCAGCGTTGCTCGACAGGGGAATCAGCCCCAGAATTTT; CDR3 protein: CSVARQGNQPQNF
J gene: TRBJ2-7; D gene: NA; clone size: NA; V gene: TRBV27; CDR3 DNA: TGTGCCAGCAGTTTCGGCAGGTCCCTGGAGCAGTACTTC; CDR3 protein: CASSFGRSLEQYF
J gene: TRBJ1-1; D gene: NA; clone size: NA; V gene: TRBV29-1; CDR3 DNA: TGCAGCGCCCTGTTGGGCGGACAGACTGAAGCTTTCTTT; CDR3 protein: CSALLGGQTEAFF
J gene: TRBJ1-4; D gene: TRBD1; clone size: NA; V gene: TRBV5-1; CDR3 DNA: TGCGCCAGCAGCTTAGGACAGGGCAGAACTAATGAAAAACTGTTTTTT; CDR3 protein: CASSLGQGRTNEKLFF
J gene: TRBJ2-1; D gene: NA; clone size: few; V gene: TRBV9; CDR3 DNA: TGTGCCAGCAGCGTAGTCGGGTCCGCCTACAATGAGCAGTTCTTC; CDR3 protein: CASSVVGSAYNEQFF
J gene: TRBJ2-7; D gene: TRBD2; clone size: NA; V gene: TRBV2; CDR3 DNA: TGTGCCAGCAGGGGGGAGCTAGCGGGAGGCTACGAGCAGTACTTC; CDR3 protein: CASRGELAGGYEQYF
J gene: TRBJ2-5; D gene: NA; clone size: NA; V gene: TRBV13; CDR3 DNA: TGTGCCAGCAGCTTAGGAGGGAGAGAGACCCAGTACTTC; CDR3 protein: CASSLGGRETQYF
J gene: TRBJ2-2; D gene: NA; clone size: NA; V gene: TRBV12-5; CDR3 DNA: TGTGCTAGTGGTTTGAAGACAGGTCACACCGGGGAGCTGTTTTTT; CDR3 protein: CASGLKTGHTGELFF
J gene: TRBJ1-2; D gene: TRBD1; clone size: NA; V gene: TRBV5-1; CDR3 DNA: TGCGCCAGCAGCTTGGCAACCGGGACAGCCGCCCGCTTTGACTATGGCTACACCTTC; CDR3 protein: CASSLATGTAARFDYGYTF
J gene: TRBJ1-5; D gene: NA; clone size: NA; V gene: TRBV7-9; CDR3 DNA: TGTGCCAGCAGCTTATCCTTGTTAGGAGGGAATCAGCCCCAGCATTTT; CDR3 protein: CASSLSLLGGNQPQHF
J gene: TRBJ2-7; D gene: TRBD1; clone size: NA; V gene: TRBV5-4; CDR3 DNA: TGTGCCAGCAGCAACCAAGTGGGACAGGGTTTCTACGAGCAGTACTTC; CDR3 protein: CASSNQVGQGFYEQYF
J gene: TRBJ2-6; D gene: NA; clone size: NA; V gene: TRBV2; CDR3 DNA: TGTGCCAGCACCCAGTCCTCTGGGGCCAACGTCCTGACTTTC; CDR3 protein: CASTQSSGANVLTF
J gene: TRBJ2-2; D gene: TRBD1; clone size: NA; V gene: TRBV27; CDR3 DNA: TGTGCCAGCAGTTCAGGGACAGGGGGCCCCGGGGAGCTGTTTTTT; CDR3 protein: CASSSGTGGPGELFF
J gene: TRBJ2-3; D gene: TRBD2; clone size: NA; V gene: TRBV19; CDR3 DNA: TGTGCCAGTAGCAAGGGGAGGGCAGATACGCAGTATTTT; CDR3 protein: CASSKGRADTQYF
J gene: TRBJ1-1; D gene: NA; clone size: NA; V gene: TRBV25-1; CDR3 DNA: TGTGCCAGCAGTGAGAGTTTTAACACTGAAGCTTTCTTT; CDR3 protein: CASSESFNTEAFF
J gene: TRBJ2-7; D gene: TRBD1; clone size: NA; V gene: TRBV30; CDR3 DNA: TGTGCCTGGGACGGACAGGGGGGCGGGCAGTACTTC; CDR3 protein: CAWDGQGGGQYF
J gene: TRBJ2-6; D gene: TRBD1; clone size: few; V gene: TRBV6-1; CDR3 DNA: TGTGCCAGCAGTGGGACAGGGACTCTCTCTGGGGCCAACGTCCTGACTTTC; CDR3 protein: CASSGTGTLSGANVLTF
J gene: TRBJ2-7; D gene: NA; clone size: NA; V gene: TRBV4-3; CDR3 DNA: TGCGCCAGCAGCCCCGTGCTCGTGTGGGACTCGAGCTCCTACGAGCAGTACTTC; CDR3 protein: CASSPVLVWDSSSYEQYF
J gene: TRBJ1-1; D gene: TRBD1; clone size: few; V gene: TRBV28; CDR3 DNA: TGTGCCAGCAGTTTATCAGGGGGTGGCACTGAAGCTTTCTTT; CDR3 protein: CASSLSGGGTEAFF
J gene: TRBJ1-1; D gene: NA; clone size: NA; V gene: TRBV30; CDR3 DNA: TGTGCCTGGCGACAGACGGACACTGAAGCTTTCTTT; CDR3 protein: CAWRQTDTEAFF
J gene: TRBJ1-3; D gene: NA; clone size: NA; V gene: TRBV7-2; CDR3 DNA: TGTGCCAGCAGCTTGACCGGGACATCCTCCTCTGGAAACACCATATATTTT; CDR3 protein: CASSLTGTSSSGNTIYF
J gene: TRBJ2-2; D gene: TRBD1; clone size: few; V gene: TRBV5-4; CDR3 DNA: TGTGCCAGCAGCCTTCAAACGACAGGGTACGGGGAGCTGTTTTTT; CDR3 protein: CASSLQTTGYGELFF
J gene: TRBJ1-1; D gene: TRBD1; clone size: NA; V gene: TRBV7-3; CDR3 DNA: TGTGCCAGCAGCCAGAATGACAGGGGGGGCACTGAAGCTTTCTTT; CDR3 protein: CASSQNDRGGTEAFF
J gene: TRBJ1-1; D gene: TRBD1; clone size: NA; V gene: TRBV6-5; CDR3 DNA: TGTGCCAGCAGGCGGACAGGCCGGAACACTGAAGCTTTCTTT; CDR3 protein: CASRRTGRNTEAFF
J gene: TRBJ1-5; D gene: TRBD1; clone size: NA; V gene: TRBV18; CDR3 DNA: TGTGCCAGCTCCCTGGGACAGGGGGAGCCCCAGCATTTT; CDR3 protein: CASSLGQGEPQHF
J gene: TRBJ1-1; D gene: NA; clone size: once; V gene: TRBV7-2; CDR3 DNA: TGTGCCAGCAGCTTAGGAGGCGGGGGGAGCACTGAAGCTTTCTTT; CDR3 protein: CASSLGGGGSTEAFF
J gene: TRBJ2-7; D gene: NA; clone size: NA; V gene: TRBV10-1; CDR3 DNA: TGCGCCAGCAGCTTCTTGCGGCACCACTACGAGCAGTACTTC; CDR3 protein: CASSFLRHHYEQYF
J gene: TRBJ2-7; D gene: NA; clone size: NA; V gene: TRBV15; CDR3 DNA: TGTGCCACCAGCACCCAAGACAGCTACGAGCAGTACTTC; CDR3 protein: CATSTQDSYEQYF
J gene: TRBJ2-2; D gene: TRBD1; clone size: NA; V gene: TRBV2; CDR3 DNA: TGTGCCAGCCGGGGACAGGCAGCAATCACCGGGGAGCTGTTTTTT; CDR3 protein: CASRGQAAITGELFF
J gene: TRBJ2-1; D gene: NA; clone size: NA; V gene: TRBV6-1; CDR3 DNA: TGTGCCATTACTAGGAGTTATGCCAATGAGCAGTTCTTC; CDR3 protein: CAITRSYANEQFF